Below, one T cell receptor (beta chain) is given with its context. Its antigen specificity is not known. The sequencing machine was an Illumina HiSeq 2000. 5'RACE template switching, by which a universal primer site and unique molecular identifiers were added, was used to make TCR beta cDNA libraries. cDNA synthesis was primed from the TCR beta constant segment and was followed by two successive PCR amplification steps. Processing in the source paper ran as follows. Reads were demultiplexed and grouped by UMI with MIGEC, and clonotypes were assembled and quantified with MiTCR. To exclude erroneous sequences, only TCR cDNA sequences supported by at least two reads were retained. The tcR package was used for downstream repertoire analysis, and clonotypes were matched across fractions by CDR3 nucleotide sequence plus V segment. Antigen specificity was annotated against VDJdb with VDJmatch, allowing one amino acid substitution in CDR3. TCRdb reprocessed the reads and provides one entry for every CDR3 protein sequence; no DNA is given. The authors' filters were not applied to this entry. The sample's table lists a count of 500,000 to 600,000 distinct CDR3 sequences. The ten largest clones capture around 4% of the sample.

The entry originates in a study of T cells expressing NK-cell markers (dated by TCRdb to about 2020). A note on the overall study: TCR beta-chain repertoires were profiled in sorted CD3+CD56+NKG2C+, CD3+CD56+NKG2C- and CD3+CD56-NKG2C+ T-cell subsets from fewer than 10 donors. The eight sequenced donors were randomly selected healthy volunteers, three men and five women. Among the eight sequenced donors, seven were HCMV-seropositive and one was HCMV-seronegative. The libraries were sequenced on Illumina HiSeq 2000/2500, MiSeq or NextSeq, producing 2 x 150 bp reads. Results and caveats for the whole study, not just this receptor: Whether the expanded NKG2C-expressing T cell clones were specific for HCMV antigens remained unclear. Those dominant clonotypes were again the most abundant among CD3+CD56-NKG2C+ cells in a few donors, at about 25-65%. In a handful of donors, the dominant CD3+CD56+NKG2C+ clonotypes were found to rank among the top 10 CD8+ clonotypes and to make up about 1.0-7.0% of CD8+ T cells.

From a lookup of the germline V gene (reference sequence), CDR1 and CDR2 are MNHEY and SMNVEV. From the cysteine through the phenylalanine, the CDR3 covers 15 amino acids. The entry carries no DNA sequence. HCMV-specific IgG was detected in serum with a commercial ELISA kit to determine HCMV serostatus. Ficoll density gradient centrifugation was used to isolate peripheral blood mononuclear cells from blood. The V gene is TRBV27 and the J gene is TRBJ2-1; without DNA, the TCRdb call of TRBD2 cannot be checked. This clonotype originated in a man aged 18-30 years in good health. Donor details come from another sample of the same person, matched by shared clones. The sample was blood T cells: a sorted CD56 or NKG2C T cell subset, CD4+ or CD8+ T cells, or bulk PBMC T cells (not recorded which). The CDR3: CASSLSQGLVNEQFF.